This T cell receptor beta chain was identified during a study of cytotoxic CD8 clonotypes in ibrutinib-treated CLL. Sequencing was designed to attain a depth spanning 1 in 200,000 to 1 in 1 million T cells. Data came from immunoSEQ multiplex PCR; TCRdb stores just in-frame clones and leaves some out. The data contain fewer than 400,000 clones, approximately 67% of them singletons. This CDR3 has 17 residues. V dropped 7 bases and J dropped 7; count of bases not matched to a gene: 18. The germline CDR1 and CDR2 sequences are MGHDK and SYGVNS. The chain recombines TRBV25-1 with TRBJ1-4; 7 bases map to TRBD1. The sequenced sample was PBMCs, obtained after 36 months of ibrutinib treatment. The sequence came from a human donor with chronic lymphocytic leukemia. CDR3 sequence reads: CASTADRVGCSSEKLFF. CDR3 DNA sequence: TGTGCCAGCACTGCCGACAGGGTGGGCTGTAGTAGTGAAAAACTGTTTTTT.